This T cell receptor beta chain was captured in a study of T cells in Graves' hyperthyroidism and ophthalmopathy (dated by TCRdb to about 2019). A note on the overall study: Peripheral blood samples were taken at the time of initial diagnosis, prior to any treatment. The paper describes TCR Vbeta CDR3 sequencing of more than 120 peripheral blood samples, made up of around 41 ophthalmopathy patients, around 78 hyperthyroidism patients and some 17 progressor patients. Once sampling was done, hyperthyroidism patients were given methimazole at a starting dose of 30 mg daily, whereas ophthalmopathy patients were given high-dose intravenous methylprednisolone. The 95 to 100 discovery patients were divided at random into training and test sets in a 7:3 ratio. In roughly six Graves' hyperthyroidism patients, the study also compared T-cell repertoires from thyroid tissue with T-cell repertoires from blood. Prospective prediction of ophthalmopathy was tested in an independent validation cohort of 18 hyperthyroidism patients and around 16 patients who later progressed to ophthalmopathy. A discovery cohort of 95 to 100 patients, 43 with Graves' ophthalmopathy and fewer than 65 with stable Graves' hyperthyroidism, was used to find distinguishing TCR V-J signatures. Summary of the overall study and its limitations: In cross-validation, a model built on a 13 V-J signature told ophthalmopathy apart from stable hyperthyroidism with under 90% sensitivity and around 83% specificity, and in testing the same model reached 80%/75%. During validation, the model predicted progression to ophthalmopathy a median of roughly six months ahead of onset, with almost 71% sensitivity and around 73% specificity. Blood samples also contained most of the expanded thyroid clonotypes (frequency above 0.001), which suggests that blood repertoires may reflect thyroid immune responses. No statistical method was used to fix the sample size in advance, and group allocation was not hidden from the investigators.

Amplification of TCR beta CDR3 regions was carried out from RNA transcripts. A first-round RT-PCR of the TCR CDR3 used the HTBI primer set with the Qiagen OneStep RT-PCR kit. Libraries were constructed in a second round of multiplex PCR, after which size selection and purification were performed. Paired-end sequencing of the libraries was performed with 100 bp reads on an Illumina HiSeq2000. Turning to the authors' computational methods: SOAPnuke was used to process the raw data, with reads discarded if the reads contained adapters or uncalled bases, had a mean Phred below 15, or lacked an exact constant-primer or identifier match. COPE v1.2.5 was used to merge high-quality paired reads, and clonotypes were defined as unique nucleotide sequences. MiTCR v1.1 was used to align clonotypes to the IMGT TRBV, TRBD and TRBJ reference segments. The analysis was restricted to V-J combinations with a frequency above 0.0001, which together covered around 99% of the repertoires. The TCS score was defined as the ratio of F50 (clonal expansion) to E x V (chaos), calculated using BLOSUM62-based TCRdist between CDR3 peptides within each V-J. Welch's t-statistics and random forest reduced some 510 V-J features to roughly 13, which were used in a naive Bayes classifier (R e1071). Using fastp trimming at Q25 and MiXCR clonotype assembly, TCRdb reanalyzed the public sequencing data and kept in-frame beta chains. Duplicate CDR3 protein sequences are folded into a single record with the most common DNA and genes. The V and J calls were not made by the authors but by TCRdb's processing. The sample has roughly 740,000 distinct CDR3 sequences on record, about a sixth of them singletons. The ten most abundant clones make up about 8.4% of the sample.

Graves' hyperthyroidism was defined as stable when no progression to ophthalmopathy occurred over 18 months of follow-up. Hyperthyroidism patients were newly diagnosed, had a disease duration of under 2 months, and were aged 18 to 65 years. Any patient with an uncontrolled infection, another autoimmune disease, pregnancy or lactation was excluded. Diagnoses relied on clinical symptoms, serum thyroxine and TRAb, thyroid ultrasound and orbital computed tomography. Ficoll-Paque density gradient centrifugation was used to isolate PBMCs from around 10 ml of fresh peripheral blood. Total RNA was extracted with Trizol reagent, and quality was checked on an Agilent 2100 Bioanalyzer. From its cysteine to its phenylalanine, the CDR3 spans 15 amino acids. Only CDR3 DNA is held: 45 bases, read in frame from base 1. V is trimmed back by 5 bases and J by 5 bases, and the junction contains 8 bases that no gene match accounts for. The germline V gene gives CDR1 as SGHTA and CDR2 as FQGTGA.

At least ten counts were recorded for this clonotype. The antigen this receptor binds is unknown. Qualities for individual bases were not recorded, and no much larger clone is one base off. The sequence links TRBV7-3 to TRBJ2-7, and TRBD2 matches 11 of the central bases. Sequencing input: blood. This sequence was found in a young man with Graves' hyperthyroidism. The DNA reads TGTGCCAGCAGCATACTAGCGGGAGTTAGGCACGAGCAGTACTTC. Its protein reads: CASSILAGVRHEQYF.